The entry below gives a single T cell receptor (beta chain) sequence along with its context. A few counts support this clone. Its antigen specificity is not known. Nothing much larger sits one base from this clone, and base qualities are not available. The identical CDR3 is also encoded by other nucleotide sequences in the sample. The immunoSEQ Assay, a bias-controlled multiplex PCR, was used to amplify TCRbeta CDR3 regions from genomic DNA. In the paper's pipeline: The number of nucleated cells in each sample was estimated from the amplification of reference gene primers within the assay. To quantify the absolute abundance of each unique TCRbeta CDR3 rearrangement, sequence reads were collapsed and filtered. For each sample, productive Simpson clonality was calculated by taking the square root of Simpson's diversity index across productive rearrangements. TCRdb holds this immuneACCESS table with in-frame rearrangements only. Some clones are missing; in checked studies, unresolved V genes explain under half, and the rest has no known cause. V, J and clone size derive from that table, while D and trimming were established from the DNA sequence. The sample contains 210,000 or so clones, about 86% of them found a single time. The ten largest clones take up approximately 9% of the sample.

The entry originates in a study of blood T cell repertoires in COVID-19 (dated by TCRdb to the early 2020s). Context from the whole study: The collaborator samples originated in the United States, Italy and Spain and spanned the acute and convalescent phases of COVID-19. The dataset comprised deeply sampled blood TCRbeta repertoires from subjects exposed to, actively infected with, or recovered from COVID-19. The repertoires were made available in a free public database intended to serve as a resource for research on the immune response to SARS-CoV-2. Sample metadata almost always included a de-identified subject ID, COVID-19 status, age in years and sex. Samples came from the ongoing ImmuneRACE study (first 160 participants) plus 1,254 subjects from 6 global collaborators. The material from the prospective study consisted of cDNA or gDNA derived from T cells, B-cell-depleted T cells, or PBMCs. Where available, HLA class I and class II types were taken from metadata supplied by the sample provider and were not determined by assay-based typing.

In the prospective study, participants were about 18 to 100 years old, resided in approximately 25 geographic areas of the United States, and were enrolled through a virtual design. In the prospective study, participants were assigned to cohorts based on the clinical history participants reported in a screening survey and a study questionnaire. In the prospective study, whole blood, serum and a nasopharyngeal or oropharyngeal swab were collected from each participant by mobile phlebotomists. Prospective study participants could optionally give additional blood draws and questionnaires over an approximately 2-month period. Before DNA extraction, prospective study blood samples were shipped either frozen or at room temperature. CDR1 KGHSH and CDR2 LQKENI are derived from the germline V gene. From the cysteine up to the phenylalanine, the CDR3 has a length of 12 residues. Only CDR3 DNA is held: 36 bases, read in frame from base 1. Trimming costs V 6 bases and J 1 base, and their ends lie 6 bases apart.

What the study reported, not specific to this receptor: The quantity of clinical and demographic metadata differed by source and by participant and was supplied without curation.

The sequence derives from a woman aged 45 to 65 with acute COVID-19. The chain is made from TRBV18 and TRBJ1-1, with a weak D call of TRBD1 (6 bases match). The sequenced material came from PBMCs or T cells enriched from blood (not recorded which). The bases read TGTGCCAGCTCGGGACAGAACACTGAAGCTTTCTTT. The resulting protein is CASSGQNTEAFF.